This section outlines one T cell receptor beta chain sequence together with its context. The entry originates in a study of blood T cell repertoires in COVID-19. Study-wide context: From T cells, B-cell-depleted T cells, or PBMCs came the material, which was cDNA or gDNA.

V lost 2 bases and J lost 4, with 23 bases in between. The CDR3 sequence is 18 residues long. CDR1 is PRHDT and CDR2 is FYEKMQ in the germline V gene (reference sequence). Authors' methods: Reference gene primer amplification yielded estimated nucleated cell counts. Repertoires were generated with immunoSEQ multiplex PCR, while TCRdb's copy carries only in-frame clones and drops some. V and J calls and clone size are given by that table; D and trimming were obtained from the DNA. Of about 140,000 clones listed, approximately 78% are singletons. The receptor's source is a woman aged 80 or over with acute or convalescent COVID-19. The rearrangement uses TRBV13 and TRBJ2-5; D is possibly TRBD1 (5 bases). The sample was peripheral blood. The DNA for the CDR3 is TGTGCCAGCAGCTTAAGTGTCTTCGCAGGGAAAATTGGAGAGACCCAGTACTTC. It yields the protein CASSLSVFAGKIGETQYF.